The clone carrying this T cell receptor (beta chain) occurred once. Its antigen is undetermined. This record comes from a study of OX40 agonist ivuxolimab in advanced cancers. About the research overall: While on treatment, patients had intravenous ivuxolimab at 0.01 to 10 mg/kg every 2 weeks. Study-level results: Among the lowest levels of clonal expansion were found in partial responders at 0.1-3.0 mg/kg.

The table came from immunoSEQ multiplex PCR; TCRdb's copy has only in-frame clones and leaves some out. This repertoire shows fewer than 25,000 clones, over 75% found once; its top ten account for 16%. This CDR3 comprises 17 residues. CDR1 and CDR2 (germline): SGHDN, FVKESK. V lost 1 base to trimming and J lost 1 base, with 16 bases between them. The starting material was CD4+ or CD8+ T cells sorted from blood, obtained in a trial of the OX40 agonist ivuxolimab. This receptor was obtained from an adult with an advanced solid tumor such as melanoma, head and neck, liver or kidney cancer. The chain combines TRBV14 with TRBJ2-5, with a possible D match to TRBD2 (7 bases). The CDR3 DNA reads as TGTGCCAGCAGCCAAGTGGGGGGGCTGCTGGTCCAAGAGACCCAGTACTTC. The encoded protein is CASSQVGGLLVQETQYF.